These T cell receptor beta chains were read from a single sample in a study of T cells in Graves' hyperthyroidism and ophthalmopathy. TCRdb used MiXCR to reprocess the multiplex PCR reads, holding one entry per CDR3 protein. Of nearly 750,000 distinct CDR3 sequences in the sample, roughly a third were seen once. Material: blood. These receptors were obtained from a woman in her 40s with Graves' hyperthyroidism. Both conserved end residues are part of each CDR3. The order of the fields is D gene, J gene, V gene, clone size, CDR3 protein, CDR3 DNA. The D gene is left open where the match is weak. Expanded clones are given a class, and other clones once, few, many or no size at all.

d_gene: .; j_gene: TRBJ1-4; v_gene: TRBV7-9; abundance: many; CDR3aa: CASSSRTGGEKLFF; CDR3nt: TGTGCCAGCAGTTCTCGGACGGGCGGTGAAAAACTGTTTTTT
d_gene: .; j_gene: TRBJ1-1; v_gene: TRBV5-1; abundance: many; CDR3aa: CASSPGDSEAFF; CDR3nt: TGCGCCAGCAGCCCCGGGGATAGTGAAGCTTTCTTT
d_gene: .; j_gene: TRBJ1-1; v_gene: TRBV10-3; abundance: many; CDR3aa: CAISANAEAFF; CDR3nt: TGTGCCATCAGTGCGAACGCTGAAGCTTTCTTT
d_gene: TRBD1; j_gene: TRBJ1-1; v_gene: TRBV19; abundance: .; CDR3aa: CASNIVGQGKSEAFF; CDR3nt: TGTGCCAGTAATATAGTTGGACAGGGGAAATCTGAAGCTTTCTTT
d_gene: .; j_gene: TRBJ1-6; v_gene: TRBV19; abundance: .; CDR3aa: CASRGGYGGPNSPLHF; CDR3nt: TGTGCCAGTAGAGGTGGCTACGGGGGACCTAATTCACCCCTCCACTTT
d_gene: .; j_gene: TRBJ1-2; v_gene: TRBV7-2; abundance: .; CDR3aa: CASSLARGHGYTF; CDR3nt: TGTGCCAGCAGCTTAGCCAGGGGACATGGCTACACCTTC
d_gene: TRBD1; j_gene: TRBJ1-1; v_gene: TRBV7-2; abundance: few; CDR3aa: CASGTGSFSRTEAFF; CDR3nt: TGTGCCAGCGGGACAGGGTCGTTTTCGCGCACTGAAGCTTTCTTT
d_gene: .; j_gene: TRBJ1-6; v_gene: TRBV11-2; abundance: many; CDR3aa: CASSLDTTESSPLHF; CDR3nt: TGTGCCAGCAGCTTAGATACTACAGAATCTTCACCCCTCCACTTT
d_gene: .; j_gene: TRBJ1-2; v_gene: TRBV10-3; abundance: .; CDR3aa: CAITAYGYTF; CDR3nt: TGTGCCATCACGGCCTATGGCTACACCTTC
d_gene: .; j_gene: TRBJ1-2; v_gene: TRBV6-5; abundance: few; CDR3aa: CASSYPGSHYGYTF; CDR3nt: TGTGCCAGCAGTTACCCAGGTTCTCACTATGGCTACACCTTC
d_gene: TRBD1; j_gene: TRBJ1-6; v_gene: TRBV25-1; abundance: .; CDR3aa: CAYRGRDSPLHF; CDR3nt: TGTGCCTACAGGGGACGGGACTCACCCCTCCACTTT
d_gene: .; j_gene: TRBJ2-3; v_gene: TRBV20-1; abundance: .; CDR3aa: CSATTPMSVDTQYF; CDR3nt: TGCAGTGCCACTACCCCCATGAGTGTGGATACGCAGTATTTT
d_gene: TRBD1; j_gene: TRBJ1-6; v_gene: TRBV9; abundance: few; CDR3aa: CASSPQQGTPLHF; CDR3nt: TGTGCCAGCAGCCCACAACAGGGGACACCCCTCCACTTT
d_gene: .; j_gene: TRBJ1-2; v_gene: TRBV12-3/TRBV12-4; abundance: many; CDR3aa: CASSLLGTPGYTF; CDR3nt: TGTGCCAGCAGTTTGCTCGGGACCCCAGGCTACACCTTC
d_gene: .; j_gene: TRBJ1-1; v_gene: TRBV7-2; abundance: .; CDR3aa: CASSLVGLGGALGAFF; CDR3nt: TGTGCCAGCAGCTTAGTTGGACTAGGGGGTGCCCTTGGAGCTTTCTTT
d_gene: .; j_gene: TRBJ1-2; v_gene: TRBV12-3/TRBV12-4; abundance: .; CDR3aa: CASSLDRSTAHGYTF; CDR3nt: TGTGCCAGCAGTTTGGACCGCTCTACAGCGCATGGCTACACCTTC
d_gene: .; j_gene: TRBJ1-6; v_gene: TRBV30; abundance: .; CDR3aa: CAWSVSGESPLHF; CDR3nt: TGTGCCTGGAGTGTAAGTGGCGAATCACCCCTCCACTTT
d_gene: TRBD2; j_gene: TRBJ2-7; v_gene: TRBV20-1; abundance: few; CDR3aa: CSANVAGAYEQYF; CDR3nt: TGCAGTGCTAACGTAGCGGGGGCCTACGAGCAGTACTTC
d_gene: TRBD1; j_gene: TRBJ1-2; v_gene: TRBV2; abundance: many; CDR3aa: CASVVRGLGNYGYTF; CDR3nt: TGTGCCAGCGTGGTCAGGGGGCTGGGAAACTATGGCTACACCTTC
d_gene: .; j_gene: TRBJ1-3; v_gene: TRBV7-2; abundance: .; CDR3aa: CASSAPQAALSGNTTYF; CDR3nt: TGTGCCAGCAGCGCCCCTCAGGCGGCCCTCTCTGGAAACACCACATATTTT
d_gene: TRBD2; j_gene: TRBJ2-7; v_gene: TRBV19; abundance: .; CDR3aa: CASSMFGGRDYEQYF; CDR3nt: TGTGCCAGTAGTATGTTCGGCGGGAGGGACTACGAGCAGTACTTC
d_gene: TRBD2; j_gene: TRBJ2-5; v_gene: TRBV27; abundance: .; CDR3aa: CASSSFGAGGLETQYF; CDR3nt: TGTGCCAGCAGTTCTTTCGGAGCGGGAGGATTGGAGACCCAGTACTTC
d_gene: TRBD1; j_gene: TRBJ2-7; v_gene: TRBV7-2; abundance: .; CDR3aa: CASSTPDRAALYEQYF; CDR3nt: TGTGCCAGCAGCACCCCGGACAGGGCTGCCCTCTACGAGCAGTACTTC
d_gene: .; j_gene: TRBJ1-1; v_gene: TRBV7-9; abundance: many; CDR3aa: CASSQLFEAFF; CDR3nt: TGTGCCAGCAGCCAACTTTTTGAAGCTTTCTTT
d_gene: .; j_gene: TRBJ1-1; v_gene: TRBV10-3; abundance: .; CDR3aa: CASSEGTGIPYTEAFF; CDR3nt: TGTGCCAGCAGTGAAGGAACAGGGATTCCGTACACTGAAGCTTTCTTT
d_gene: .; j_gene: TRBJ1-1; v_gene: TRBV12-3/TRBV12-4; abundance: .; CDR3aa: CASNPAGAHEAFF; CDR3nt: TGTGCCAGCAATCCAGCAGGGGCTCATGAAGCTTTCTTT
d_gene: .; j_gene: TRBJ1-1; v_gene: TRBV6-1; abundance: .; CDR3aa: CASIVRVGGTEAFF; CDR3nt: TGTGCCAGCATTGTCAGGGTGGGAGGGACTGAAGCTTTCTTT
d_gene: .; j_gene: TRBJ1-6; v_gene: TRBV7-4; abundance: few; CDR3aa: CASRVLNSPLHF; CDR3nt: TGTGCCAGCCGGGTCCTGAATTCACCCCTCCACTTT
d_gene: .; j_gene: TRBJ1-1; v_gene: TRBV12-3/TRBV12-4; abundance: few; CDR3aa: CASSYPRVNTEAFF; CDR3nt: TGTGCCAGCAGTTACCCCAGGGTGAACACTGAAGCTTTCTTT
d_gene: TRBD1; j_gene: TRBJ1-1; v_gene: TRBV12-3/TRBV12-4; abundance: .; CDR3aa: CASSYPRTGVNTEAFF; CDR3nt: TGTGCCAGCAGTTACCCAAGGACAGGGGTGAACACTGAAGCTTTCTTT
d_gene: .; j_gene: TRBJ2-2; v_gene: TRBV6-1; abundance: .; CDR3aa: CASSRDIPDTGELFF; CDR3nt: TGTGCCAGCAGTCGAGACATCCCGGATACCGGGGAGCTGTTTTTT
d_gene: .; j_gene: TRBJ2-7; v_gene: TRBV7-3; abundance: .; CDR3aa: CASSFGGESYGQYF; CDR3nt: TGTGCCAGCAGCTTTGGCGGGGAGTCCTACGGGCAGTACTTC
d_gene: TRBD2; j_gene: TRBJ2-2; v_gene: TRBV2; abundance: many; CDR3aa: CASSEGGSDTGELFF; CDR3nt: TGTGCCAGCAGTGAGGGGGGGAGTGACACCGGGGAGCTGTTTTTT
d_gene: TRBD2; j_gene: TRBJ2-5; v_gene: TRBV7-2; abundance: once; CDR3aa: CASSHVGRGGKTQYF; CDR3nt: TGTGCCAGCAGCCATGTCGGACGGGGGGGTAAGACCCAGTACTTC
d_gene: .; j_gene: TRBJ1-2; v_gene: TRBV28; abundance: few; CDR3aa: CASSDPGSGYTF; CDR3nt: TGTGCCAGCAGTGACCCGGGAAGCGGCTACACCTTC
d_gene: .; j_gene: TRBJ2-7; v_gene: TRBV10-3; abundance: .; CDR3aa: CAIRQPGTSSSYEQYF; CDR3nt: TGTGCCATCAGGCAGCCTGGGACATCGAGCTCCTACGAGCAGTACTTC
d_gene: .; j_gene: TRBJ2-3; v_gene: TRBV12-3/TRBV12-4; abundance: .; CDR3aa: CASTQGDTQYF; CDR3nt: TGTGCCAGCACCCAGGGAGATACGCAGTATTTT
d_gene: .; j_gene: TRBJ1-5; v_gene: TRBV4-2; abundance: many; CDR3aa: CASSQSRTVSNQPQHF; CDR3nt: TGTGCCAGCAGCCAATCTCGGACGGTAAGCAATCAGCCCCAGCATTTT
d_gene: TRBD1; j_gene: TRBJ2-1; v_gene: TRBV7-9; abundance: .; CDR3aa: CASSLGQGGYNEQFF; CDR3nt: TGTGCCAGCAGCTTAGGACAGGGGGGCTACAATGAGCAGTTCTTC
d_gene: TRBD2; j_gene: TRBJ2-7; v_gene: TRBV5-4; abundance: few; CDR3aa: CASSRTSSTYEQYF; CDR3nt: TGTGCCAGCAGCCGGACTAGCTCAACCTACGAGCAGTACTTC
d_gene: .; j_gene: TRBJ1-1; v_gene: TRBV2; abundance: many; CDR3aa: CASSVNSNTEAFF; CDR3nt: TGTGCCAGCAGTGTGAACAGCAACACTGAAGCTTTCTTT
d_gene: .; j_gene: TRBJ1-2; v_gene: TRBV20-1; abundance: many; CDR3aa: CSARSGSTYGYTF; CDR3nt: TGCAGTGCTAGATCAGGGTCTACGTATGGCTACACCTTC
d_gene: TRBD2; j_gene: TRBJ2-7; v_gene: TRBV7-2; abundance: many; CDR3aa: CASSLFRGGYPYEQYF; CDR3nt: TGTGCCAGCAGCTTATTCCGGGGGGGCTATCCCTACGAGCAGTACTTC
d_gene: .; j_gene: TRBJ2-6; v_gene: TRBV15; abundance: .; CDR3aa: CATSYTRSGANVLTF; CDR3nt: TGTGCCACCAGCTATACCAGGTCTGGGGCCAACGTCCTGACTTTC
d_gene: .; j_gene: TRBJ2-7; v_gene: TRBV5-4; abundance: many; CDR3aa: CASSWGTAKDEQYF; CDR3nt: TGTGCCAGCAGCTGGGGGACTGCGAAAGACGAGCAGTACTTC
d_gene: .; j_gene: TRBJ1-1; v_gene: TRBV25-1; abundance: many; CDR3aa: CARGLDDRPCVCTEAFF; CDR3nt: TGTGCCAGGGGGCTTGACGACAGGCCGTGTGTTTGTACTGAAGCTTTCTTT
d_gene: .; j_gene: TRBJ2-5; v_gene: TRBV7-8; abundance: .; CDR3aa: CASSPRLSRAGETQYF; CDR3nt: TGTGCCAGCAGCCCCCGCCTTAGTAGGGCTGGAGAGACCCAGTACTTC